The 5 T cell receptor beta chains in this list originate from one sample, sequenced in a study of blood T cell repertoires in COVID-19. TCRdb's table, derived via immunoSEQ multiplex PCR, lists solely in-frame clones and lacks some. In the table there are 70,000 or so clones, roughly 87% of which are singletons. Sequences were obtained from peripheral blood. These receptors were obtained from a woman aged 45-65 years with acute or convalescent COVID-19.

The chain's CDR3 is CASSDRDRYEQYF. In DNA, the CDR3 is TGTGCCAGCAGCGACCGGGACAGGTACGAGCAGTACTTC. J is TRBJ2-7 and V is TRBV6-2 or TRBV6-3; 8 bases map to TRBD1. After removal of 6 bases from V and 4 bases from J, the junction contained 5 bases not matched to a gene. Per germline, CDR1 MNHEY and CDR2 SVGEGT. This CDR3 contains 13 residues.

The chain carries TRBV5-5 and TRBJ2-1, with D maybe TRBD2 (5 bases). Trimming cost V 5 bases and J 7 bases, with 16 bases left between them. In germline, CDR1 is SGHKS, CDR2 YYEKEE (reference sequence). This CDR3 comprises 14 residues. Here the CDR3 DNA reads TGTGCCAGCAGTTTTGTCCGGGATCCGAATGAGCAGTTCTTC. This gives the protein CASSFVRDPNEQFF.

The V gene is TRBV21-1, the J gene TRBJ1-6; TRBD1 is the table's D call and was not checked against the DNA. TRBV21-1 is a recognized pseudogene. This CDR3 contains 18 residues. CDR3 amino acids: CASSTPEDRGTSNSPLHF. The DNA for the CDR3 is TGTGCCAGCAGCACACCGGAGGACAGGGGGACGTCTAATTCACCCCTCCACTTT.

This clone was recorded only once. The rearrangement links TRBV6-5 to TRBJ2-1, with a tentative D call TRBD2 (6 bases). The CDR3 is 14 amino acids. Germline-derived CDR1 and CDR2 are MNHEY and SVGAGI. With 6 bases removed from V and 0 bases from J, the gap between germline ends came to 9 bases. In DNA form, the CDR3 reads TGTGCCAGCAGCCCCGGGGGCTCCTACAATGAGCAGTTCTTC. This sequence encodes CASSPGGSYNEQFF.

This sequence joins TRBV5-6 and TRBJ1-5; the D is unclear. There are 14 residues in the CDR3. Between the trimmed V and J ends, which lost 2 bases and 6 bases, there was a span of 12 bases. CDR1 and CDR2 from the germline V gene are SGHDT and YYEEEE. The chain's CDR3 is CASSFLSTGQPQHF. CDR3 bases: TGTGCCAGCAGCTTTTTAAGCACTGGTCAGCCCCAGCATTTT.